These 15 T cell receptor beta chains came from one sample sequenced in a study of T cell responses to AZD1222 COVID-19 vaccine (dated by TCRdb to 2020 to 2023). The time point label here, explained by the study, means: baseline before first vaccination. Libraries came from the immunoSEQ multiplex PCR assay. Not all clones reach the TCRdb copy of this immuneACCESS table, which keeps in-frame sequences only. Checked studies attribute under half of the gap to unresolved V genes and leave the rest unexplained. This sample holds about 120,000 clones; about 90% were observed only once. The top ten clonotypes cover 11% to 15% of the sample. The specimen comprised peripheral blood, sampled on day 0 of AZD1222 vaccination. Receptor source: an adult in good health.

The genes are TRBV7-9 and TRBJ2-7; D remains unclear. The ends were cut back, 7 bases at V and 6 bases at J, with 16 bases in the middle. CDR3 length equals 13 residues. Germline V gives CDR1 SEHNR, CDR2 FQNEAQ (reference sequence). This CDR3 reads CASTVVGFGEQYF. CDR3 DNA sequence: TGTGCCAGCACCGTAGTGGGTTTCGGCGAGCAGTACTTC.

The gene calls are TRBV7-8 and TRBJ1-1; TRBD1 matches 7 bases. CDR1 is SGHVS, CDR2 FQNEAQ, per germline. The CDR3 spans 16 residues. Trimming cost V 1 base and J 6 bases; bases outside gene matches: 11. CDR3 residues: CASSLEGGANDAEAFF. CDR3 nucleotides: TGTGCCAGCAGCTTAGAAGGGGGCGCGAATGACGCTGAAGCTTTCTTT.

The chain has TRBV7-9 and TRBJ1-2; maybe TRBD1 (5 bases). Germline CDR1 reads SEHNR; CDR2 reads FQNEAQ (reference sequence). V was clipped by 3 bases and J by 6 bases, with 11 bases between them. The CDR3 has 13 amino acids. The CDR3 loop reads CASSLQGRNGYTF. The CDR3, as DNA: TGTGCCAGCAGCTTGCAGGGAAGGAATGGCTACACCTTC.

The chain employs TRBV7-8 and TRBJ2-1, with TRBD2 identical over 8 bases. The CDR3 contains 15 residues. Germline V gene data show CDR1 as SGHVS and CDR2 as FQNEAQ. The J segment lost 8 bases and the V segment lost 1 base, leaving 7 bases of the junction unmatched. CDR3 coding DNA: TGTGCCAGCAGCTTAGGGGGGCCGCGGGAGGATGAGCAGTTCTTC. It is translated as CASSLGGPREDEQFF.

This chain connects TRBV27 to TRBJ1-5; 9 nucleotides align to TRBD1. The germline gives CDR1 MNHEY, CDR2 SMNVEV (reference sequence). This CDR3 region has 16 residues. The V gene end was trimmed by 6 bases and the J gene end by 4 bases; junction bases not matched to a gene: 10. The CDR3 protein is CASRQTGTGMNQPQHF. The CDR3 DNA follows: TGTGCCAGCAGACAGACCGGGACAGGGATGAATCAGCCCCAGCATTTT.

This sequence joins TRBV28 and TRBJ2-1; 7 bases match TRBD2. Trimming cost V 11 bases and J 9 bases; bases outside gene matches: 16. The CDR3 length is 14 residues. Germline values: CDR1 MDHEN, CDR2 SYDVKM. CDR3 coding DNA: TGTGCCGTCGAAGGACAAACGGGAGGTCGTGAGCAGTTCTTC. This gives the protein CAVEGQTGGREQFF.

The chain carries TRBV28 and TRBJ2-7; 8 bases fit TRBD1. Germline V CDR1 and CDR2: MDHEN, SYDVKM. The junction had 9 bases not matched to a gene; V was cut back by 3 bases and J by 5 bases. The CDR3 is made up of 15 amino acids. For the CDR3, the DNA is TGTGCCAGCAGTTTGGGACAGGACTTTATCAACGAGCAGTACTTC. Amino acid sequence: CASSLGQDFINEQYF. Combining the CDR3 with reference TRBV28 and TRBJ2-7 gives the whole variable domain DVKVTQSSRYLVKRTGEKVFLECVQDMDHENMFWYRQDPGLGLRLIYFSYDVKMKEKGDIPEGYSVSREKKERFSLILESASTNQTSMYLCASSLGQDFINEQYFGPGTRLTVT.

The rearrangement uses TRBV6-5 and TRBJ2-3; D call uncertain. Germline CDR1 reads MNHEY; CDR2 reads SVGAGI. V lost 8 bases, J lost 3 bases, and 15 bases lay in between. This CDR3 is built from 14 residues. CDR3 sequence: CASEDPHFTDTQYF. For the CDR3, the DNA is TGTGCCAGCGAGGACCCTCACTTTACAGATACGCAGTATTTT.

This clone was found a few times. The chain is built from TRBV7-2 and TRBJ1-2, with 8 positions matching TRBD1. V shed 3 bases and J 5 bases; nucleotides not matched to a gene: 5. Germline loops: CDR1 SGHTA, CDR2 FQGNSA. The CDR3 length is 14 residues. This chain's CDR3 is CASSFNRGTYGYTF. The CDR3 DNA reads as TGTGCCAGCAGCTTTAACAGGGGGACTTATGGCTACACCTTC.

The J gene is TRBJ1-6, the V gene TRBV10-1, with D maybe TRBD1 (5 bases). The V end was cut by 6 bases, the J end by 8 bases, with 11 bases between. The CDR3 covers 13 residues. Per germline, CDR1 WNHNN and CDR2 SYGVQD (reference sequence). CDR3 sequence reads: CASSAKGDSPLHF. CDR3 coding DNA: TGCGCCAGCAGCGCCAAAGGGGATTCACCCCTCCACTTT.

This clone was seen once. The chain recombines TRBV7-9 with TRBJ2-7; a weak D match, TRBD2 (5 bases). CDR3 length equals 12 residues. Per the germline V gene, CDR1 is SEHNR and CDR2 is FQNEAQ (reference sequence). V gave up 5 bases and J gave up 4 bases, with 9 bases separating them. DNA of the CDR3: TGTGCCAGCAGCGCCAGCGGTTACGAGCAGTACTTC. Encoded protein: CASSASGYEQYF.

CDR3 loop: CSARQGSGYEQYF. In DNA, the CDR3 is TGCAGCGCCAGACAGGGGTCGGGCTACGAGCAGTACTTC. This rearrangement joins TRBV29-1 to TRBJ2-7, with 8 bases that match TRBD1. The CDR3 spans 13 residues. Trimming removed 7 bases from V and 3 bases from J; junction bases left unmatched: 8. Germline values: CDR1 SQVTM, CDR2 ANQGSEA.

The chain joins TRBV11-2 to TRBJ1-1; D is possibly TRBD1 (6 bases). Deletions cut 4 bases from V and 3 bases from J, with 12 bases between. CDR1 and CDR2 (germline): SGHAT, FQNNGV. This CDR3 has 14 residues. The chain's CDR3 is CASSSQTGYTEAFF. CDR3 in DNA: TGTGCCAGCAGCTCACAGACAGGCTACACTGAAGCTTTCTTT.

The rearrangement links TRBV28 to TRBJ1-1; the match to TRBD1 covers 7 bases. The ends lost 5 bases at V and 0 bases at J; junction bases unmatched: 3. This CDR3 is built from 14 residues. CDR1 is MDHEN and CDR2 is SYDVKM in the germline V gene. Written as DNA, the CDR3 is TGTGCCAGCAGTACAGGGGAATTGAACACTGAAGCTTTCTTT. It encodes CASSTGELNTEAFF.

The chain links TRBV18 to TRBJ1-1; D not resolved. Between the trimmed V and J ends, which lost 2 bases and 1 base, there was a span of 17 bases. CDR1 and CDR2 (germline): KGHSH, LQKENI. CDR3 length equals 17 residues. The DNA for the CDR3 is TGTGCCAGCTCACCATTTCCAAGGGATCGGACGAACACTGAAGCTTTCTTT. Its translation: CASSPFPRDRTNTEAFF.